These T cell receptor beta chains were read from a single sample in a study of T cell responses to AZD1222 COVID-19 vaccine. Generated by immunoSEQ multiplex PCR, the TCRdb table keeps only in-frame clones and is missing some. The sample gives about 97,000 clones, roughly 86% of which show up once; 5% is in the top ten. Sequencing used peripheral blood, obtained on day 0 of AZD1222 vaccination. These receptors originate from an adult in good health. CDR3s include the opening cysteine and the closing phenylalanine or tryptophan. Fields, in order: J gene, V gene, D gene, clone size, CDR3 protein, CDR3 DNA. D genes are given only for firm matches. Size is omitted from some rows. Given values are once, few, many or a class for expanded clones.

J: TRBJ2-5
V: TRBV9
D: -
size: -
CDR3: CASSVGFLETQYF
DNA: TGTGCCAGCAGCGTAGGCTTTCTAGAGACCCAGTACTTC

J: TRBJ2-3
V: TRBV6-5
D: -
size: -
CDR3: CASSPQRGSTDTQYF
DNA: TGTGCCAGCAGCCCGCAGAGGGGGAGCACAGATACGCAGTATTTT

J: TRBJ1-5
V: TRBV6-2/TRBV6-3
D: -
size: once
CDR3: CASSYSALGGQPQHF
DNA: TGTGCCAGCAGTTACTCGGCGTTAGGGGGTCAGCCCCAGCATTTT

J: TRBJ2-2
V: TRBV16
D: -
size: -
CDR3: CASSQYRATGELFF
DNA: TGTGCCAGCAGCCAATACAGGGCCACCGGGGAGCTGTTTTTT

J: TRBJ2-7
V: TRBV4-2
D: -
size: -
CDR3: CASSETGRSSYEQYF
DNA: TGTGCCAGCAGCGAAACAGGGAGGAGCTCCTACGAGCAGTACTTC

J: TRBJ1-4
V: TRBV7-9
D: TRBD1
size: -
CDR3: CASSFQTGAGEKLFF
DNA: TGTGCCAGCAGCTTCCAGACAGGGGCGGGTGAAAAACTGTTTTTT

J: TRBJ1-2
V: TRBV9
D: -
size: -
CDR3: CASSAETWTRWGYTF
DNA: TGTGCCAGCAGCGCTGAGACCTGGACGCGGTGGGGCTACACCTTC

J: TRBJ1-6
V: TRBV9
D: -
size: -
CDR3: CASSEQGSNSPLHF
DNA: TGTGCCAGCAGCGAACAGGGCAGTAATTCACCCCTCCACTTT

J: TRBJ1-1
V: TRBV19
D: -
size: -
CDR3: CASSIGTARKNTEAFF
DNA: TGTGCCAGTAGTATAGGGACGGCGCGCAAGAACACTGAAGCTTTCTTT

J: TRBJ2-2
V: TRBV28
D: TRBD1
size: -
CDR3: CASSLFSAGGTGELFF
DNA: TGTGCCAGCAGTTTATTTTCGGCAGGGGGCACCGGGGAGCTGTTTTTT

J: TRBJ2-7
V: TRBV6-2/TRBV6-3
D: -
size: -
CDR3: CASSYGRTYSYEQYF
DNA: TGTGCCAGCAGTTACGGTCGGACGTACTCCTACGAGCAGTACTTC

J: TRBJ1-4
V: TRBV15
D: TRBD1
size: -
CDR3: CATSRDGTVNEKLFF
DNA: TGTGCCACCAGCAGAGATGGGACAGTTAATGAAAAACTGTTTTTT

J: TRBJ2-2
V: TRBV7-2
D: -
size: -
CDR3: CASSLGPEGVGELFF
DNA: TGTGCCAGCAGCTTAGGGCCGGAAGGTGTCGGGGAGCTGTTTTTT

J: TRBJ2-7
V: TRBV5-1
D: TRBD1
size: -
CDR3: CASSEGTGYEQYF
DNA: TGCGCCAGCAGCGAAGGGACAGGGTACGAGCAGTACTTC

J: TRBJ2-7
V: TRBV3-1/TRBV3-2
D: -
size: -
CDR3: CASSQPSSYEQYF
DNA: TGTGCCAGCAGCCAACCTAGCTCCTACGAGCAGTACTTC

J: TRBJ2-7
V: TRBV27
D: TRBD2
size: -
CDR3: CASSRLAGGPDEQYF
DNA: TGTGCCAGCAGCAGGCTAGCGGGAGGGCCCGACGAGCAGTACTTC

J: TRBJ1-4
V: TRBV6-5
D: -
size: -
CDR3: CASRRGGVEKLFF
DNA: TGTGCCAGCAGGAGGGGTGGGGTTGAAAAACTGTTTTTT

J: TRBJ2-4
V: TRBV10-3
D: -
size: -
CDR3: CAISESAAGNIQYF
DNA: TGTGCCATCAGTGAGTCTGCTGCCGGAAACATTCAGTACTTC

J: TRBJ1-2
V: TRBV6-2/TRBV6-3
D: -
size: -
CDR3: CASSAEDGYTF
DNA: TGTGCCAGCAGCGCGGAGGACGGCTACACCTTC

J: TRBJ2-2
V: TRBV11-2
D: -
size: -
CDR3: CASSLGAGNTGELFF
DNA: TGTGCCAGCAGCTTAGGCGCTGGGAACACCGGGGAGCTGTTTTTT

J: TRBJ1-5
V: TRBV4-2
D: TRBD1
size: -
CDR3: CASSQAGGIGNQPQHF
DNA: TGTGCCAGCAGCCAAGCAGGGGGCATCGGCAATCAGCCCCAGCATTTT

J: TRBJ2-3
V: TRBV7-9
D: -
size: -
CDR3: CASRGISTDTQYF
DNA: TGTGCCAGCCGGGGCATCAGCACAGATACGCAGTATTTT

J: TRBJ1-1
V: TRBV6-5
D: -
size: -
CDR3: CASSFRENTEAFF
DNA: TGTGCCAGCAGTTTCAGGGAGAACACTGAAGCTTTCTTT

J: TRBJ2-2
V: TRBV5-4
D: TRBD1
size: -
CDR3: CASSFGGTGDTGELFF
DNA: TGTGCCAGCAGCTTTGGTGGGACAGGGGATACCGGGGAGCTGTTTTTT

J: TRBJ1-5
V: TRBV28
D: -
size: -
CDR3: CASSRPPGGQPQHF
DNA: TGTGCCAGCAGTCGGCCCCCGGGGGGTCAGCCCCAGCATTTT

J: TRBJ1-1
V: TRBV7-9
D: -
size: -
CDR3: CASSATSGNTEAFF
DNA: TGTGCCAGCAGCGCCACAAGTGGGAACACTGAAGCTTTCTTT

J: TRBJ1-6
V: TRBV7-2
D: -
size: -
CDR3: CASSLEGNSPLHF
DNA: TGTGCCAGCAGCTTAGAGGGCAATTCACCCCTCCACTTT

J: TRBJ1-1
V: TRBV2
D: -
size: -
CDR3: CSTGNFPRTEAFF
DNA: TGTAGCACGGGGAATTTCCCTAGGACTGAAGCTTTCTTT

J: TRBJ1-2
V: TRBV6-5
D: -
size: -
CDR3: CASSPKVREFYGYTF
DNA: TGTGCCAGCAGCCCGAAGGTTAGGGAATTCTATGGCTACACCTTC

J: TRBJ2-4
V: TRBV6-6
D: TRBD1
size: few
CDR3: CAGLRTGENIQYF
DNA: TGTGCCGGTCTGCGGACAGGGGAAAACATTCAGTACTTC

J: TRBJ2-5
V: TRBV15
D: -
size: once
CDR3: CATSSFMDIAYF
DNA: TGTGCCACCAGCAGCTTCATGGATATCGCGTACTTC

J: TRBJ2-7
V: TRBV27
D: -
size: once
CDR3: CASSGAYEQYF
DNA: TGTGCCAGCAGTGGGGCTTACGAGCAGTACTTC

J: TRBJ2-2
V: TRBV12-3/TRBV12-4
D: -
size: -
CDR3: CASSHIPGELFF
DNA: TGTGCCAGCAGTCATATCCCCGGGGAGCTGTTTTTT

J: TRBJ2-1
V: TRBV11-2
D: -
size: -
CDR3: CASSLRWGQSSYNEQFF
DNA: TGTGCCAGCAGCTTAAGATGGGGCCAAAGCTCCTACAATGAGCAGTTCTTC

J: TRBJ2-3
V: TRBV30
D: TRBD1
size: -
CDR3: CAWSTGTGGSTDTQYF
DNA: TGTGCCTGGAGTACCGGGACAGGGGGTAGCACAGATACGCAGTATTTT

J: TRBJ2-1
V: TRBV2
D: TRBD2
size: -
CDR3: CASRTLAGDNEQFF
DNA: TGTGCCAGTCGGACACTAGCGGGTGACAATGAGCAGTTCTTC

J: TRBJ1-3
V: TRBV19
D: -
size: -
CDR3: CASRVGNTIYF
DNA: TGTGCCAGTAGGGTAGGAAACACCATATATTTT

J: TRBJ2-7
V: TRBV5-5
D: TRBD2
size: -
CDR3: CASSYEGGGYSYEQYF
DNA: TGTGCCAGCAGCTACGAGGGCGGGGGTTATTCCTACGAGCAGTACTTC

J: TRBJ1-5
V: TRBV2
D: -
size: -
CDR3: CASSTYTGGQPQHF
DNA: TGTGCCAGCAGCACTTACACGGGCGGACAGCCCCAGCATTTT

J: TRBJ2-7
V: TRBV7-2
D: -
size: -
CDR3: CASSLSGGTIYEQYF
DNA: TGTGCCAGCAGCCTTAGTGGGGGGACAATCTACGAGCAGTACTTC

J: TRBJ1-1
V: TRBV28
D: -
size: once
CDR3: CASSRGGGGTEAFF
DNA: TGTGCCAGCAGCCGAGGGGGAGGAGGCACTGAAGCTTTCTTT

J: TRBJ1-2
V: TRBV6-1
D: -
size: -
CDR3: CASSIRPEPYGYTF
DNA: TGTGCCAGCAGTATCAGACCAGAGCCCTATGGCTACACCTTC

J: TRBJ2-3
V: TRBV29-1
D: -
size: -
CDR3: CSVDWTDTQYF
DNA: TGCAGCGTTGATTGGACAGATACGCAGTATTTT

J: TRBJ2-5
V: TRBV5-8
D: TRBD1
size: -
CDR3: CASSTGTGAIREETQYF
DNA: TGTGCCAGCAGCACCGGGACAGGGGCTATAAGGGAAGAGACCCAGTACTTC

J: TRBJ1-5
V: TRBV10-2
D: -
size: -
CDR3: CASSDRVSNQPQHF
DNA: TGCGCCAGCAGTGACAGGGTTAGCAATCAGCCCCAGCATTTT